This T cell receptor (beta chain) was sequenced in a study of blood T cell repertoires in COVID-19. Authors' analysis steps: Reference gene primer amplification gave nucleated cell count estimates. The method was immunoSEQ multiplex PCR; TCRdb's version includes in-frame clones alone and lacks a portion of them. D and trimming were read from the DNA, whereas the V and J calls and clone size are those reported in that table. The data contain 100,000 to 150,000 clones, roughly 90% of them singletons. The receptor's source is a man aged 60 to 69 with COVID-19, enrolled during active disease. The sample comprised peripheral blood.

CDR3 loop: CASSLVETSDYEQYF. CDR3 nucleotide sequence: TGTGCCAGCAGCTTAGTAGAGACTAGCGATTACGAGCAGTACTTC. J is TRBJ2-7 and V is TRBV7-8; the match to TRBD2 covers 8 bases. CDR3 size: 15 residues. V lost 1 base and J lost 4; bases outside the gene matches: 6. CDR1 and CDR2 (germline): SGHVS, FQNEAQ.